This T cell receptor (beta chain) was documented in a study of early T cells in non-severe SARS-CoV-2 infection. Study context: Bulk RNA taken from unsorted whole blood was sequenced, leaving chains unpaired.

Individual cDNA molecules carried attached unique molecular identifiers. TCRdb fed the 5' RACE reads into MiXCR, producing one record per CDR3 protein. Here the sample spans more than 45,000 distinct CDR3 sequences, 6.2% being singletons. This clonotype has just a few counts. Trimming took off 1 base at V and 7 bases at J, with 17 bases between the two ends. The CDR3 runs to 16 residues. Germline V CDR1 and CDR2: SGHTA, FQGNSA. The sequence came from an adult who was a healthcare worker with PCR-confirmed SARS-CoV-2 infection or an uninfected control (not recorded which). The chain is built from TRBV7-2 and TRBJ1-5, with D maybe TRBD1 (6 bases). The starting material was whole blood, obtained at baseline. The CDR3 spells CASSLDNRANRQPQHF. In DNA form, the CDR3 reads TGTGCCAGCAGCTTAGATAACAGGGCCAACAGGCAGCCCCAGCATTTT.